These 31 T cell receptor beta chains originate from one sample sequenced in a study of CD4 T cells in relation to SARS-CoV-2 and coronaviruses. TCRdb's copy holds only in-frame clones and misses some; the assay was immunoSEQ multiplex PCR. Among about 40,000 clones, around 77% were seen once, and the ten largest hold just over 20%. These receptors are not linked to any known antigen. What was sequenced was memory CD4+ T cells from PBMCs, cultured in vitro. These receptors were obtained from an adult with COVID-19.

The CDR3 coding sequence is TGTGCCAGTAGTAAATCGGGGGCGCTAGGAGATACGCAGTATTTT. Its protein product is CASSKSGALGDTQYF. The chain joins TRBV19 to TRBJ2-3, with D possibly being TRBD1 or TRBD2 (6 bases each). The CDR3 covers 15 residues. Germline CDR1 is LNHDA and CDR2 is SQIVND (reference sequence). V lost 4 bases and J lost 5, with 16 bases in between.

The CDR3 region is CASSPPSGTSGETQYF. CDR3 DNA sequence: TGTGCCAGCTCACCACCGTCCGGGACTAGCGGAGAGACCCAGTACTTC. The rearrangement links TRBV18 to TRBJ2-5; TRBD2 aligns across 11 bases. Per germline, CDR1 KGHSH and CDR2 LQKENI. The V and J ends lost 0 bases and 4 bases, in that order; junction bases with no gene match: 4. This CDR3 is built from 16 residues.

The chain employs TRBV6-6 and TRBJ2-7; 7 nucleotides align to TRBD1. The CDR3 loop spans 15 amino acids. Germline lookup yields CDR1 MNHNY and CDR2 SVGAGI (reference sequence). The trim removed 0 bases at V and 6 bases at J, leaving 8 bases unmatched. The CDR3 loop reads CASSYSQTGIREQYF. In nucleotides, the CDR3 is TGTGCCAGCAGTTACTCCCAGACAGGGATACGCGAGCAGTACTTC.

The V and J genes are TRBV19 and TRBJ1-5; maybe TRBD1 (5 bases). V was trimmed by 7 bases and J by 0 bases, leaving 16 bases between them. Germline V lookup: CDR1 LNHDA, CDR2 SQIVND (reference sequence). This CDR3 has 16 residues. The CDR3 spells CASILGASYSNQPQHF. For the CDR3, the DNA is TGTGCCAGTATTCTAGGGGCGTCTTATAGCAATCAGCCCCAGCATTTT.

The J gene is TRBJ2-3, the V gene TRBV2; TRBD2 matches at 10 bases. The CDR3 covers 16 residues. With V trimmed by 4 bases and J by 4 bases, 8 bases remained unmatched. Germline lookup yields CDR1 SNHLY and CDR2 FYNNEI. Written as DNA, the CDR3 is TGTGCCAGCAGTGTAATAGCGGGAGGCGGCCCAGATACGCAGTATTTT. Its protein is CASSVIAGGGPDTQYF. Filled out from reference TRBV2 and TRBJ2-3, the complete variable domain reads EPEVTQTPSHQVTQMGQEVILRCVPISNHLYFYWYRQILGQKVEFLVSFYNNEISEKSEIFDDQFSVERPDGSNFTLKIRSTKLEDSAMYFCASSVIAGGGPDTQYFGPGTRLTVL.

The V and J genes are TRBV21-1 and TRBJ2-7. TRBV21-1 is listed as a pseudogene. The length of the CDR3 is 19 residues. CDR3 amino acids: CASSKEKAPPPWPRYEQYF. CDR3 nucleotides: TGTGCCAGCAGCAAAGAGAAGGCACCCCCCCCTTGGCCTCGCTACGAGCAGTACTTC.

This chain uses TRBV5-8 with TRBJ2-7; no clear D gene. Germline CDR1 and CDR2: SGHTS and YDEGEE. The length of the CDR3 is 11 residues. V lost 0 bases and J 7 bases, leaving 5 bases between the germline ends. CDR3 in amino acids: CASSLGAEQYF. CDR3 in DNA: TGTGCCAGCAGCTTGGGAGCGGAGCAGTACTTC.

CDR3 in DNA: TGTGCCAGCAGCCGTAGCGGGAGAAGTAACAATGAGCAGTTCTTC. It yields the protein CASSRSGRSNNEQFF. The J gene is TRBJ2-1, the V gene TRBV7-9; 9 bases match TRBD2. Per germline, CDR1 SEHNR and CDR2 FQNEAQ (reference sequence). Trimming cost V 5 bases and J 5 bases; bases outside gene matches: 7. The CDR3 length is 15 residues.

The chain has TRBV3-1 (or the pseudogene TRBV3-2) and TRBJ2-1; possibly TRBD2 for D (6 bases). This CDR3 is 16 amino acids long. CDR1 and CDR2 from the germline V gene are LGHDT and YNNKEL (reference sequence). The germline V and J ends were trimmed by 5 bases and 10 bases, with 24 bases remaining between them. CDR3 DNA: TGTGCCAGCAGCGCGACCTCTCCTACTAGCCTTTCAGAGCAGTTCTTC. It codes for CASSATSPTSLSEQFF.

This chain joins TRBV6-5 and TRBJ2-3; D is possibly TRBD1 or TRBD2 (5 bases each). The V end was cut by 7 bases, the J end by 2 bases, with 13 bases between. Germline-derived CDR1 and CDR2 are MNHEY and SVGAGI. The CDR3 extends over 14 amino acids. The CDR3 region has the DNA TGTGCCAGCATGGGGACCGGCTACACAGATACGCAGTATTTT. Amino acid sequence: CASMGTGYTDTQYF.

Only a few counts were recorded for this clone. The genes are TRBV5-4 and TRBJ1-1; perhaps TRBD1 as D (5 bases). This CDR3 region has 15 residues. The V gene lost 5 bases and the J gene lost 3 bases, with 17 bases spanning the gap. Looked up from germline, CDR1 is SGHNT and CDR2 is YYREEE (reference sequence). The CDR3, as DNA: TGTGCCAGCAGGCCCGGGACGCCGAGGGACACTGAAGCTTTCTTT. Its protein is CASRPGTPRDTEAFF.

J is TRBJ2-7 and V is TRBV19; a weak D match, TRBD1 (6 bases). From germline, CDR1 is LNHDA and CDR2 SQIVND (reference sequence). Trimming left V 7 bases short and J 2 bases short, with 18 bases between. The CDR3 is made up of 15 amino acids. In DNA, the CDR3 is TGTGCCAGTACCCAAAGTGTAGGGGGACCCTACGAGCAGTACTTC. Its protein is CASTQSVGGPYEQYF.

The CDR3: CASSLGGYLYNEQFF. Written as DNA, the CDR3 is TGTGCCAGCAGCTTGGGCGGGTACCTCTACAATGAGCAGTTCTTC. V and J are TRBV5-4 and TRBJ2-1, with D possibly TRBD2 on 5 matching bases. The V gene's germline CDR1 is SGHNT and CDR2 YYREEE (reference sequence). V lost 0 bases, J lost 3 bases, and 10 bases lay in between. CDR3 length: 15 residues.

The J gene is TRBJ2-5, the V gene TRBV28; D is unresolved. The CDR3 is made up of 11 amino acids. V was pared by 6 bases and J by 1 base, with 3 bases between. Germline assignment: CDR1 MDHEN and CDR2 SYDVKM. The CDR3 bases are TGTGCCAGCAGGTCCCAAGAGACCCAGTACTTC. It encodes CASRSQETQYF.

CDR3 DNA: TGTGCCATTACGTCAGGGGGCATTGGCTACACCTTC. It is translated as CAITSGGIGYTF. The J gene is TRBJ1-2, the V gene TRBV6-5; 8 positions agree with TRBD1. The germline V gene encodes CDR1 MNHEY and CDR2 SVGAGI. This CDR3 is 12 amino acids long. Trimming took 10 bases from V and 7 from J; bases not matched to a gene: 8.

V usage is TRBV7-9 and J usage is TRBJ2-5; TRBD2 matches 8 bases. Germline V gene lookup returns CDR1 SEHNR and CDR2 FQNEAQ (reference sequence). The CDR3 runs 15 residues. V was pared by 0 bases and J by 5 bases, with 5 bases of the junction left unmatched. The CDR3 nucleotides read TGTGCCAGCAGCTTAGCCAGCGGGAGCAAGGAGACCCAGTACTTC. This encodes CASSLASGSKETQYF.

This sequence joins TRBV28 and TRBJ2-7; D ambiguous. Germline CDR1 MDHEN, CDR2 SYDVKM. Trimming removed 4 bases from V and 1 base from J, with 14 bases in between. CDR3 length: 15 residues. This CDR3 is CASSSTRLGSYEQYF. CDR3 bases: TGTGCCAGCAGTTCCACCCGGCTAGGTTCCTACGAGCAGTACTTC.

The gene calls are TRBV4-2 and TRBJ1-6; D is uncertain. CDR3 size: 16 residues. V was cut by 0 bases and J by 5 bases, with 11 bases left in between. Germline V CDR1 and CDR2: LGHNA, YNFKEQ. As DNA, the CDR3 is TGTGCCAGCAGCCAAGATGAAAGCAAACATAATTCACCCCTCCACTTT. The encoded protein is CASSQDESKHNSPLHF.

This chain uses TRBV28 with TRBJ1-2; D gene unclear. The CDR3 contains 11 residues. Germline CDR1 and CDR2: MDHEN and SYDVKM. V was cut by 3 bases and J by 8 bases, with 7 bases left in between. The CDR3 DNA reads TGTGCCAGCAGTTTGGAGGCCGGCTACACCTTC. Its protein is CASSLEAGYTF.

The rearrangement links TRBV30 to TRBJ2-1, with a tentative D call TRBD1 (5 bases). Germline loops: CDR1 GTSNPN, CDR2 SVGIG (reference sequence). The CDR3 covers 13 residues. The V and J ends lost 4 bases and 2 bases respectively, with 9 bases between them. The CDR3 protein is CAWKGLAYNEQFF. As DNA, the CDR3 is TGTGCCTGGAAGGGGCTGGCCTACAATGAGCAGTTCTTC.

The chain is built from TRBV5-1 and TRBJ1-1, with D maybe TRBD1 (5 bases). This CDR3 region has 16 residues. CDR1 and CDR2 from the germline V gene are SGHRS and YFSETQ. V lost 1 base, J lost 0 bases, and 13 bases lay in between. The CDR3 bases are TGCGCCAGCAGCTTGTCATTCGGGGCGGTGAACACTGAAGCTTTCTTT. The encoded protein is CASSLSFGAVNTEAFF.

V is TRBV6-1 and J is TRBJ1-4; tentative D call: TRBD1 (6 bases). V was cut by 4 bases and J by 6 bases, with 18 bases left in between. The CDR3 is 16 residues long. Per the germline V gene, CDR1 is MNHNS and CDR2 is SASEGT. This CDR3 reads CASSATTGTGDEKLFF. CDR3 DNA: TGTGCCAGCAGTGCAACAACAGGGACGGGAGATGAAAAACTGTTTTTT.

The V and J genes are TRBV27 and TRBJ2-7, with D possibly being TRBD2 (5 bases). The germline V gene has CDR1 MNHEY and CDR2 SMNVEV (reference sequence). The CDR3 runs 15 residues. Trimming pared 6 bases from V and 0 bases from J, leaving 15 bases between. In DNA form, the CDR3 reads TGTGCCAGCAGCGGACTGACCAGAAGCTCCTACGAGCAGTACTTC. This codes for CASSGLTRSSYEQYF.

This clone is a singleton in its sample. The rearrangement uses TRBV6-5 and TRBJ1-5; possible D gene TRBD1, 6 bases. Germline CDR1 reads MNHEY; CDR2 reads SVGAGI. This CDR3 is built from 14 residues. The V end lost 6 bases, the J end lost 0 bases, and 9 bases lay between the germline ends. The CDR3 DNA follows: TGTGCCAGCAGCCAGGACAGTAGCAATCAGCCCCAGCATTTT. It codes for CASSQDSSNQPQHF.

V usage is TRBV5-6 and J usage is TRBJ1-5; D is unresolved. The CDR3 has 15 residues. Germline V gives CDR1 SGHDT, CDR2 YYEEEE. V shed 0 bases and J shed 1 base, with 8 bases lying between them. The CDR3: CASSLGWGSNQPQHF. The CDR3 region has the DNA TGTGCCAGCAGCTTGGGTTGGGGAAGCAATCAGCCCCAGCATTTT. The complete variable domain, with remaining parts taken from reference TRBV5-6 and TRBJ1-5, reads DAGVTQSPTHLIKTRGQQVTLRCSPKSGHDTVSWYQQALGQGPQFIFQYYEEEERQRGNFPDRFSGHQFPNYSSELNVNALLLGDSALYLCASSLGWGSNQPQHFGDGTRLSIL.

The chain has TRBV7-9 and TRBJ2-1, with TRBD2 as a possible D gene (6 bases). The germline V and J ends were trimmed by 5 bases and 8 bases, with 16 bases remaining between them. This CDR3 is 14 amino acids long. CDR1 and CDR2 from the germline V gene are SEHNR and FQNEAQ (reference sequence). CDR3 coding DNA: TGTGCCAGCAGCCCTCAAAACGGGGGATATGAGCAGTTCTTC. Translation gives CASSPQNGGYEQFF. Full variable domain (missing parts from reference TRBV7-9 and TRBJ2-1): DTGVSQNPRHKITKRGQNVTFRCDPISEHNRLYWYRQTLGQGPEFLTYFQNEAQLEKSRLLSDRFSAERPKGSFSTLEIQRTEQGDSAMYLCASSPQNGGYEQFFGPGTRLTVL.

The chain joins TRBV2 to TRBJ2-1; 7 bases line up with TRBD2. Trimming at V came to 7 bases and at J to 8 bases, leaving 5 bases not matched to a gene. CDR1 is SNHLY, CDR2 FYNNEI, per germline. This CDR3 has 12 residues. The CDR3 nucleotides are TGTGCCAGCACCCCGGGGGGTTATGAGCAGTTCTTC. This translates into CASTPGGYEQFF.

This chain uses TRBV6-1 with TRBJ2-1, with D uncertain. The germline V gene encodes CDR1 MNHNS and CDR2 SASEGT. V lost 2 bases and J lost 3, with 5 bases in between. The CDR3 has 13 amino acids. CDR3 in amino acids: CASSELYYNEQFF. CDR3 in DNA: TGTGCCAGCAGTGAACTCTACTACAATGAGCAGTTCTTC.

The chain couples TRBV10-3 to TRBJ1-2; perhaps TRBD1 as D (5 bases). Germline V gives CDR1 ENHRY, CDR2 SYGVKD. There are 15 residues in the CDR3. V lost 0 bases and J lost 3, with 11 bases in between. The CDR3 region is CAISESLTGDYGYTF. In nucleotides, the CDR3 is TGTGCCATCAGTGAGTCGCTCACAGGAGACTATGGCTACACCTTC.

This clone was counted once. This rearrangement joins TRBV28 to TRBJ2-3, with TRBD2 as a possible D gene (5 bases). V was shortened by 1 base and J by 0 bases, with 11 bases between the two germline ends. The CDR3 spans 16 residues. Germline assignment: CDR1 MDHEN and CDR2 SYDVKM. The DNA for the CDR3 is TGTGCCAGCAGTTTATTCGGGGTGGGCAGCACAGATACGCAGTATTTT. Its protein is CASSLFGVGSTDTQYF.

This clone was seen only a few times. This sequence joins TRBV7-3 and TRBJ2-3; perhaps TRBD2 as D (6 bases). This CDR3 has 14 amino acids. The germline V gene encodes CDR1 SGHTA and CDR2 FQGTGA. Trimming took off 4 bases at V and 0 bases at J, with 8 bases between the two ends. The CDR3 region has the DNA TGTGCCAGCAGCTCCGGGACTAGCACAGATACGCAGTATTTT. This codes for CASSSGTSTDTQYF.